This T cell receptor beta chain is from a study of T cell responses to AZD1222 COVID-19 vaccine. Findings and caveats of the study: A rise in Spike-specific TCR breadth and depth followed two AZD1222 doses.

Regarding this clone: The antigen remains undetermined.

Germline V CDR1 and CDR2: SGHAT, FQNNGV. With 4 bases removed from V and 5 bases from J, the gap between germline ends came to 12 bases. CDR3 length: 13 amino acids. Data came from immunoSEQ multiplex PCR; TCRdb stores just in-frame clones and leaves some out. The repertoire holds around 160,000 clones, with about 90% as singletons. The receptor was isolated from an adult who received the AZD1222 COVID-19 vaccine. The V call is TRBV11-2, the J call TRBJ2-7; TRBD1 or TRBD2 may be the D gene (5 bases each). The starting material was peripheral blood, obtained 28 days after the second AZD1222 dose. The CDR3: CASSSPRGHEQYF. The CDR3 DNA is TGTGCCAGCAGCTCCCCCCGGGGCCACGAGCAGTACTTC.